The entry below gives a single TCR beta chain sequence along with its context. This sample was taken from a study of blood T cell repertoires in COVID-19. Study background: PBMCs, B-cell-depleted T cells, or T cells provided the cDNA or gDNA that made up the material.

Per the study methods: Amplification of reference gene primers provided the estimated nucleated cell counts. The assay was immunoSEQ multiplex PCR, and TCRdb's table has in-frame clones only and misses some. V and J calls and clone size are those listed in that table; D and trimming were worked out from the DNA. This table holds approximately 290,000 clones, 89% found once. This CDR3 spans 14 amino acids. Per germline, CDR1 MNHEY and CDR2 SMNVEV (reference sequence). With 0 bases removed from V and 3 bases from J, the gap between germline ends came to 6 bases. This chain uses TRBV27 with TRBJ1-3, with a tentative D call TRBD1 (6 bases). The specimen was peripheral blood. The sequence derives from a woman aged 55-69 years with acute or convalescent COVID-19. CDR3 DNA sequence: TGTGCCAGCAGTTTATCAGGGGGTGGAAACACCATATATTTT. Translating gives CASSLSGGGNTIYF.